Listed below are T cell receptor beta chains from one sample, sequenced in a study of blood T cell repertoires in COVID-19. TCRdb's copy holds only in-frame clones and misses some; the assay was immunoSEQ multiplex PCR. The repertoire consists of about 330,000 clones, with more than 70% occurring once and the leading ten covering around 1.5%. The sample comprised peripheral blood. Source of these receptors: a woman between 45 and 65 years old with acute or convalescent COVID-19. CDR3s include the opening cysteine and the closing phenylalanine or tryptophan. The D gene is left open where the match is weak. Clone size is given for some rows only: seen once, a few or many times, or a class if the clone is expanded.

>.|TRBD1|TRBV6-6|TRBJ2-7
TGTGCCAGCGCTGGCGGGACAGGGGTGGGCGAGCAGTACTTC
CASAGGTGVGEQYF
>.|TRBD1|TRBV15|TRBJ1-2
TGTGCCACCAGCAGAGGAGTAACAGGGGCTGGTAATGGCTACACCTTC
CATSRGVTGAGNGYTF
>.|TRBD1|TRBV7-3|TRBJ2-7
TGTGCCAGCAGCTTAACAGGGGGACAGACCTACGAGCAGTACTTC
CASSLTGGQTYEQYF
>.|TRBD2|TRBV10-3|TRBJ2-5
TGTGCCATCAGTGACCGGGAGGCGGAGACCCAGTACTTC
CAISDREAETQYF
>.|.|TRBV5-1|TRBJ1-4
TGCGCCAGCAGCTTCGGCCAGGTTTCTAATGAAAAACTGTTTTTT
CASSFGQVSNEKLFF
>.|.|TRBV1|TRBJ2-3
TGCACCAGCAGCCAAGGCAGGGGGCAACCCACAGATACGCAGTATTTT
CTSSQGRGQPTDTQYF
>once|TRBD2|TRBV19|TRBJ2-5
TGTGCCAGTCGGACTGGACTAGCGGGAGAGGGAGAGACCCAGTACTTC
CASRTGLAGEGETQYF
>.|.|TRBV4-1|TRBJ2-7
TGCGCCAGCAGCCAAGTGAGCTCCTACGAGCAGTACTTC
CASSQVSSYEQYF
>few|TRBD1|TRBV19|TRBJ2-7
TGTGCCAGCGGGACAGGTAGGAACGAGCAGTACTTC
CASGTGRNEQYF
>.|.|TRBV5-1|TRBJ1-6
TGCGCCAGCAGCTTTGGGGGCGGTAATTCACCCCTCCACTTT
CASSFGGGNSPLHF
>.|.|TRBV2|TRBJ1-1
TGTGCCAGCCTTATAGTGGTGAACACTGAAGCTTTCTTT
CASLIVVNTEAFF
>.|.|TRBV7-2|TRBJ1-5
TGTGCCAGCAGCTTAGCACCCCTACGACAGCCCCAGCATTTT
CASSLAPLRQPQHF
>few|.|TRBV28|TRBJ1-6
TGTGCCAGCAGTTTAGGTGGGGGGGGTTCACCCCTCCACTTT
CASSLGGGGSPLHF
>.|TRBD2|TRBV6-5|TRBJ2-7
TGTGCCAGCAGGACCCTAGCGGGTACCTACGAGCAGTACTTC
CASRTLAGTYEQYF
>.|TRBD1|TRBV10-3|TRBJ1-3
TGTGCCATCAGTGATGGGACAGGGGGTTTCTCTGGAAACACCATATATTTT
CAISDGTGGFSGNTIYF
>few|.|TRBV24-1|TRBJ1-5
TGTGCCACCAGTTTGTCAAGCAATCAGCCCCAGCATTTT
CATSLSSNQPQHF
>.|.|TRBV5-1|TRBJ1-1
TGCGCCAGCAGCACGGACAGCGCCTTTGAAGCTTTCTTT
CASSTDSAFEAFF